This TCR beta chain was identified during a study of blood T cell repertoires in COVID-19. Turning to the study itself: Sites in the United States, Italy and Spain provided acute and convalescent COVID-19 samples. PBMCs, B-cell-depleted T cells, or T cells were the source of the cDNA or gDNA that made up the material.

The Seattle patients, enrolled during active infection, were followed longitudinally. This table comes from immunoSEQ multiplex PCR, and its TCRdb copy is limited to in-frame clones, with some not included. The data contain 180,000 or so clones, 85% to 90% of them singletons. Sequencing was performed on peripheral blood. This sequence originates from a person between 65 and 79 years old with COVID-19, enrolled during active disease.

The chain's CDR3 is CASSLWDSWTRETQYF. For the CDR3, the DNA is TGTGCCAGCAGTTTATGGGATTCGTGGACTCGAGAGACCCAGTACTTC. This chain links TRBV28 with TRBJ2-5, with a tentative D call TRBD2 (5 bases). Trimming stripped 0 bases from V and 4 bases from J, with 15 bases between. Germline CDR1 and CDR2: MDHEN and SYDVKM. The CDR3 loop spans 16 amino acids.